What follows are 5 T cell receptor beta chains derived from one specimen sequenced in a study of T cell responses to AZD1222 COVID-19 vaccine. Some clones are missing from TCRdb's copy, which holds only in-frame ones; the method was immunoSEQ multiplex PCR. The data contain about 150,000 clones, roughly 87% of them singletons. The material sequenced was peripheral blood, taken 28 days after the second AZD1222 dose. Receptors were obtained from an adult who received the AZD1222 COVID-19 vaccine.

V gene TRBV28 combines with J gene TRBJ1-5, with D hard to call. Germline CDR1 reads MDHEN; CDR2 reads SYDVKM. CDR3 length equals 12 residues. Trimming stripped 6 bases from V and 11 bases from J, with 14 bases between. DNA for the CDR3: TGTGCCAGCAGGCAAACAGCAAGGGCCCAGCATTTT. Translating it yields CASRQTARAQHF.

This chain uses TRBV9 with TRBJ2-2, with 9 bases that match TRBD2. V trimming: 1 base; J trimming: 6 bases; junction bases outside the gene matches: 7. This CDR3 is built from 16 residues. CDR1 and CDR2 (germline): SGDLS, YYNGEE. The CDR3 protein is CASSVRLAGVSGELFF. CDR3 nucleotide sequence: TGTGCCAGCAGCGTAAGGTTAGCGGGAGTCTCCGGGGAGCTGTTTTTT.

CDR3 DNA: TGTGCCAGCAGTCCTTCCGGAGGACAGCCCCAGCATTTT. Translating gives CASSPSGGQPQHF. The chain uses TRBV28 and TRBJ1-5; D gene ambiguous. Germline values: CDR1 MDHEN, CDR2 SYDVKM. This CDR3 spans 13 amino acids. Trimming took off 5 bases at V and 7 bases at J, with 12 bases between the two ends.

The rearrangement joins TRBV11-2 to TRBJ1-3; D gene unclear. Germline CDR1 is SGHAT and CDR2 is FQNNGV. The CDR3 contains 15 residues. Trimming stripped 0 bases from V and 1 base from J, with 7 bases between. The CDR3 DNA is TGTGCCAGCAGCTTAGATAACAGATCTGGAAACACCATATATTTT. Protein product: CASSLDNRSGNTIYF. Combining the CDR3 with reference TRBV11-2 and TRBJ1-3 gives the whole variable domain EAGVAQSPRYKIIEKRQSVAFWCNPISGHATLYWYQQILGQGPKLLIQFQNNGVVDDSQLPKDRFSAERLKGVDSTLKIQPAKLEDSAVYLCASSLDNRSGNTIYFGEGSWLTVV.

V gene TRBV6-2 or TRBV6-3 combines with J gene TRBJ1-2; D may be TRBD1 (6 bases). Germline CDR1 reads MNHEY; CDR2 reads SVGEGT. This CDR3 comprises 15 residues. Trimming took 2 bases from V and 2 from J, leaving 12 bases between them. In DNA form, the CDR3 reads TGTGCCAGCAGTTACGGGGGCGGCAGAAACTATGGCTACACCTTC. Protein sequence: CASSYGGGRNYGYTF.